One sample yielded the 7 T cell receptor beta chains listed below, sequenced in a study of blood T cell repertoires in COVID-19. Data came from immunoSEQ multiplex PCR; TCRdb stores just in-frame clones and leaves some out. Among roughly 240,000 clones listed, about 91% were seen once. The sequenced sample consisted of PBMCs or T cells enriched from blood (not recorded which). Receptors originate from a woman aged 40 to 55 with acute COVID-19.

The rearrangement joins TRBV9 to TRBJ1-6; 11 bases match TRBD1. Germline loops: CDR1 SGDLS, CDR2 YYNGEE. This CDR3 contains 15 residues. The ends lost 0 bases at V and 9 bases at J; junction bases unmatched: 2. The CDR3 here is CASSVGDRGFSPLHF. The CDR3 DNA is TGTGCCAGCAGCGTAGGGGACAGGGGGTTTTCACCCCTCCACTTT.

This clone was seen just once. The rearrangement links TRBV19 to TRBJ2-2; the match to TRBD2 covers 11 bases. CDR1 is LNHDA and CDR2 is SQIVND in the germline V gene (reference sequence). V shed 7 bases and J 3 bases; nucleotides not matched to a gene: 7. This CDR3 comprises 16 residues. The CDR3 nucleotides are TGTGCCAGTACCATTAGCGGGAGGGCCTACACCGGGGAGCTGTTTTTT. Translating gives CASTISGRAYTGELFF.

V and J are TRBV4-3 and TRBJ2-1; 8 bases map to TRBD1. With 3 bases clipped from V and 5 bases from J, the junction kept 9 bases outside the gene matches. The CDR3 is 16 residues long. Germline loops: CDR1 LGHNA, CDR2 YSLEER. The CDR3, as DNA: TGCGCCAGCAGCCAGGTAGACAGGGGATTAAACAATGAGCAGTTCTTC. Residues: CASSQVDRGLNNEQFF.

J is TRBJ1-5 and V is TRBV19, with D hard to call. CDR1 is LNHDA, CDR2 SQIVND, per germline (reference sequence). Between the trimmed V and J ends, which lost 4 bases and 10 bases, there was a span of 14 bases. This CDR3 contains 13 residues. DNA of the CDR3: TGTGCCAGTAGTAGAACGGTATATTTTCCCCAGCATTTT. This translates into CASSRTVYFPQHF.

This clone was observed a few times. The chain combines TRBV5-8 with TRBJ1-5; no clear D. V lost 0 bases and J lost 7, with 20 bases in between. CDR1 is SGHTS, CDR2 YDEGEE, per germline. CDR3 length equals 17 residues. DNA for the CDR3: TGTGCCAGCAGCTTGGCCGATTGGTCCTCACCGGGGCAGCCCCAGCATTTT. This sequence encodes CASSLADWSSPGQPQHF.

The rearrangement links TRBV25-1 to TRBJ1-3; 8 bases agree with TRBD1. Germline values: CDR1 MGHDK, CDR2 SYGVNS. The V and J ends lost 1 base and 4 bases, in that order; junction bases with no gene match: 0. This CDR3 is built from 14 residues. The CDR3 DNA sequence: TGTGCCAGCAGTGAATCAGGGGGCGGAAACACCATATATTTT. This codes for CASSESGGGNTIYF.

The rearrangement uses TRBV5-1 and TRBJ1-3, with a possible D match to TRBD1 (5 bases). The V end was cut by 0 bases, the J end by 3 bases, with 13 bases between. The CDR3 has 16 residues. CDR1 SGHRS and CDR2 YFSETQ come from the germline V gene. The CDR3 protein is CASSLASRGSGNTIYF. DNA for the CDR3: TGCGCCAGCAGCTTGGCCAGTAGGGGAAGTGGAAACACCATATATTTT.